These T cell receptor beta chains were read from a single sample in a study of Ad26.COV2.S vaccination and SARS-CoV-2 variants. Some clones are missing from TCRdb's copy, which holds only in-frame ones; the method was immunoSEQ multiplex PCR. This sample has roughly 250,000 clones; 70% to 90% occur once, and the top ten carry roughly 3%. This sample comprised peripheral blood, obtained in a trial of Ad26.COV2.S vaccine versus placebo. Receptors originate from a person aged 18-65 years who received the Ad26.COV2.S COVID-19 vaccine or a placebo. CDR3s include the opening cysteine and the closing phenylalanine or tryptophan. D genes are given only for firm matches. Expanded clones are given a class, and other clones once, few, many or no size at all.

>-|TRBD1|TRBV11-2|TRBJ1-1
TGTGCCAGCAGAACCGGACAGGTTTTTATGAACACTGAAGCTTTCTTT
CASRTGQVFMNTEAFF
>-|TRBD2|TRBV11-2|TRBJ2-5
TGTGCCAGCAGCTTCCTAGCGGGGGTAGAGACCCAGTACTTC
CASSFLAGVETQYF
>few|TRBD2|TRBV9|TRBJ2-1
TGTGCCAGCAGCGTAGATAGCGGGGGCTACAATGAGCAGTTCTTC
CASSVDSGGYNEQFF
>-|TRBD2|TRBV15|TRBJ2-3
TGTGCCACCAGGCGAGGCGGGAGTCAGACAGATACGCAGTATTTT
CATRRGGSQTDTQYF
>-|TRBD1|TRBV5-1|TRBJ2-3
TGCGCCAGCAGCCCGGGACAGGGGGCTGTTACAGATACGCAGTATTTT
CASSPGQGAVTDTQYF
>-|-|TRBV11-2|TRBJ2-5
TGTGCCAGCAGCCCCTCTTGGACATCCTACCAAGAGACCCAGTACTTC
CASSPSWTSYQETQYF
>-|-|TRBV4-3|TRBJ2-3
TGCGCCAGCAGCCAAGCCGGACACCCCAGCACAGATACGCAGTATTTT
CASSQAGHPSTDTQYF
>-|TRBD1|TRBV19|TRBJ1-2
TGTGCCAGTAGCCCGGACAGGGGATTCTATGGCTACACCTTC
CASSPDRGFYGYTF
>-|TRBD1|TRBV7-9|TRBJ1-6
TGTGCCACCTCAAGGGGCAGGGGGTACAATTCACCCCTCCACTTT
CATSRGRGYNSPLHF
>-|TRBD1|TRBV19|TRBJ2-2
TGTGCCAGTAGGGGGACAGGGTCGAACACCGGGGAGCTGTTTTTT
CASRGTGSNTGELFF
>-|-|TRBV4-3|TRBJ2-2
TGCGCCAGCAGCCAAGCCGGGGGTCTCACCGGGGAGCTGTTTTTT
CASSQAGGLTGELFF
>-|-|TRBV5-1|TRBJ2-6
TGCGCCAGCAGAGGGTCTGGGGCCAACGTCCTGACTTTC
CASRGSGANVLTF
>-|TRBD2|TRBV4-2|TRBJ2-7
TGTGCCAGCAGCCAAGAACGGACTAGCCTGTACGAGCAGTACTTC
CASSQERTSLYEQYF
>-|TRBD2|TRBV6-2/TRBV6-3|TRBJ2-7
TGTGCCAGCAGCACTACTAGCGGGGGCTCCTACGAGCAGTACTTC
CASSTTSGGSYEQYF
>-|-|TRBV11-3|TRBJ2-3
TGTGCCAGCAGCCCCCCGTCGTCCCCAGATACGCAGTATTTT
CASSPPSSPDTQYF
>few|TRBD2|TRBV9|TRBJ2-1
TGTGCCAGCAGTAAGACTAGCGGGACCTACAATGAGCAGTTCTTC
CASSKTSGTYNEQFF
>-|-|TRBV19|TRBJ1-6
TGTGCCAGTAGGCCTCTGGCAAGGAGCTCCTATAATTCACCCCTCCACTTT
CASRPLARSSYNSPLHF
>-|TRBD2|TRBV3-1/TRBV3-2|TRBJ2-3
TGTGCCAGCAGCCAAGACGGGGCGGGAGGGCCTTTTGGGGGAGATACGCAGTATTTT
CASSQDGAGGPFGGDTQYF
>-|-|TRBV27|TRBJ2-2
TGTGCCAGCAGTTTATATAGCGGCGGGGAGCTGTTTTTT
CASSLYSGGELFF
>-|-|TRBV5-1|TRBJ2-3
TGCGCCAGCAGCTTGGCGTCAGATACGCAGTATTTT
CASSLASDTQYF
>-|TRBD2|TRBV7-2|TRBJ2-7
TGTGCCAGCAGCAAGCGGGGGGGACCCTACGAGCAGTACTTC
CASSKRGGPYEQYF
>few|-|TRBV30|TRBJ1-1
TGTGCCTGGATGATAGGGCCTTACCGGGAAGCTTTCTTT
CAWMIGPYREAFF
>-|-|TRBV4-1|TRBJ2-2
TGCGCCAGCAGTCAGGGGATGAACACCGGGGAGCTGTTTTTT
CASSQGMNTGELFF